This T cell receptor (beta chain) appears in the sequencing data of a study of T cell responses to AZD1222 COVID-19 vaccine. Looking at the study overall: Doses given second, at about 4 or about 12 weeks, were pooled.

The CDR3 has 15 residues. Germline V gene sequence: CDR1 SGHDT, CDR2 YYEEEE. Between the trimmed V and J ends, which lost 8 bases and 1 base, there was a span of 18 bases. Remarks on this clone: The antigen is not known.

The study's findings and limits: Spike-specific TCR breadth and depth went up after people got two AZD1222 doses.

The data were produced by immunoSEQ multiplex PCR, yet TCRdb's version contains in-frame clones alone and is incomplete. The sample holds about 190,000 clones; approximately 91% are singletons and the top ten take roughly 0.98%. Sequences were derived from peripheral blood, sampled on day 0 of AZD1222 vaccination. The chain has TRBV5-6 and TRBJ1-1; D gene ambiguous. The origin of this receptor is an adult in good health. CDR3 sequence (DNA): TGTGCCAGTTGGCTAGCGGTCCGCGGGAACACTGAAGCTTTCTTT. It yields the protein CASWLAVRGNTEAFF.